The 3 T cell receptor beta chains below come from one sample, sequenced in a study of cytomegalovirus exposure and HLA in healthy donors. Use of 60 Vbeta and 13 Jbeta primers characterized the PCR. The assay was immunoSEQ multiplex PCR, and TCRdb's table has in-frame clones only and misses some. Of under 200,000 clones listed, roughly 80% are singletons. The sample was PBMCs. The origin of the receptors is a woman younger than 30 in good health and CMV-seronegative.

The gene calls are TRBV4-3 and TRBJ2-1; 10 bases map to TRBD2. V lost 1 base and J lost 8; bases outside the gene matches: 11. CDR1 and CDR2 from the germline V gene are LGHNA and YSLEER. The CDR3 runs to 17 residues. CDR3 region: CASSQGGGLAGVDEQFF. The CDR3 coding sequence is TGCGCCAGCAGCCAAGGCGGTGGCCTAGCGGGAGTAGATGAGCAGTTCTTC.

The chain is built from TRBV5-1 and TRBJ2-7; D may be TRBD1 (5 bases). V gave up 5 bases and J gave up 6 bases, with 33 bases separating them. Germline CDR1 and CDR2: SGHRS and YFSETQ. There are 19 residues in the CDR3. CDR3 nucleotide sequence: TGCGCCAGCAGTCCCCGTGGACACGAAGACTCTCACCGGGCGTCCGAGCAGTACGTC. Its protein product is CASSPRGHEDSHRASEQYV.

V gene TRBV7-8 combines with J gene TRBJ2-3, with D maybe TRBD2 (6 bases). CDR1 and CDR2 from the germline V gene are SGHVS and FQNEAQ. The CDR3 is made up of 17 amino acids. V dropped 1 base and J dropped 3 bases, with 17 bases sitting between them. This CDR3 is CASSLGPQRVRTDTQYF. CDR3 coding DNA: TGTGCCAGCAGCTTAGGCCCCCAGCGGGTCCGGACAGATACGCAGTATTTT.